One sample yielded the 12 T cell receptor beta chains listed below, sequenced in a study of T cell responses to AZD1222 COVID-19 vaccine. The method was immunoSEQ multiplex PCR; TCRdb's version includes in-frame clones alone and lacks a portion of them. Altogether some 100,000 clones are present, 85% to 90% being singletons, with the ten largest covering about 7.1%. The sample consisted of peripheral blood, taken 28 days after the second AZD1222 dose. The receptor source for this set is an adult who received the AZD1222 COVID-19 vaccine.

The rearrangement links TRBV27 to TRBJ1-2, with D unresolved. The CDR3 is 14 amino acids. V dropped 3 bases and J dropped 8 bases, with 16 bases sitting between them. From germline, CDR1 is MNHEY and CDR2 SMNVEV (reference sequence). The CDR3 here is CASSFRFEGQGYTF. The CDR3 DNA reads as TGTGCCAGCAGTTTCAGATTCGAAGGGCAGGGCTACACCTTC.

In DNA, the CDR3 is TGTGCCACCAGTGATTTGGGGACGTACGAGCAGTACTTC. Amino acid sequence: CATSDLGTYEQYF. The chain carries TRBV24-1 and TRBJ2-7; D may be TRBD1 or TRBD2 (5 bases each). Trimming removed 0 bases from V and 4 bases from J, with 6 bases in between. Per the germline V gene, CDR1 is KGHDR and CDR2 is SFDVKD. The CDR3 covers 13 residues.

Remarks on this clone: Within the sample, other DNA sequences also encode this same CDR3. The CDR3: CASSHPGDDTEAFF. The CDR3 DNA reads as TGTGCCAGCAGCCATCCGGGCGACGACACTGAAGCTTTCTTT. V and J are TRBV3-1 (or the pseudogene TRBV3-2) and TRBJ1-1; D not certain. Trimming shortened V by 3 bases and J by 3 bases, and 11 bases separated the two germline ends. Germline CDR1 LGHDT, CDR2 YNNKEL (reference sequence). This CDR3 comprises 14 residues.

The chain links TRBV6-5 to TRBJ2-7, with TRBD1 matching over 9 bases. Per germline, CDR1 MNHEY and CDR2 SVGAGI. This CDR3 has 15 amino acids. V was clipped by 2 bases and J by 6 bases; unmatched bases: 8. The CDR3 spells CASSYGDRGSTEQYF. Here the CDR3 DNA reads TGTGCCAGCAGTTACGGAGACAGGGGGTCCACCGAGCAGTACTTC.

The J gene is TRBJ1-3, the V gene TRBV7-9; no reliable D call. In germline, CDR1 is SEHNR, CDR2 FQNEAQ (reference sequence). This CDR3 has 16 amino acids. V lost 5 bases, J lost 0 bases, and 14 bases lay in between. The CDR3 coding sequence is TGTGCCAGCAGCCCTAGTTTACCCAGCTCTGGAAACACCATATATTTT. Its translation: CASSPSLPSSGNTIYF. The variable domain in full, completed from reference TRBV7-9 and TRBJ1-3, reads DTGVSQNPRHKITKRGQNVTFRCDPISEHNRLYWYRQTLGQGPEFLTYFQNEAQLEKSRLLSDRFSAERPKGSFSTLEIQRTEQGDSAMYLCASSPSLPSSGNTIYFGEGSWLTVV.

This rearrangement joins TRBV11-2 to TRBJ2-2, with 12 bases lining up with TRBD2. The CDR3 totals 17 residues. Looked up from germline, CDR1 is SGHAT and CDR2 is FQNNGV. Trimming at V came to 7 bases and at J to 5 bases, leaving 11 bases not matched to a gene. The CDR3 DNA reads TGTGCCAGCAATTGGGGGCTAGCGGGAGGGAAAACCGGGGAGCTGTTTTTT. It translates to CASNWGLAGGKTGELFF.

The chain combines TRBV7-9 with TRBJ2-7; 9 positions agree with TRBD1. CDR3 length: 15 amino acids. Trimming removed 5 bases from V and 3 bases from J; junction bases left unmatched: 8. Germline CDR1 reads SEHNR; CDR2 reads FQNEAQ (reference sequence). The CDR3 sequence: CASSPIPGQGYEQYF. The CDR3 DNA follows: TGTGCCAGCAGCCCAATACCGGGACAGGGCTACGAGCAGTACTTC.

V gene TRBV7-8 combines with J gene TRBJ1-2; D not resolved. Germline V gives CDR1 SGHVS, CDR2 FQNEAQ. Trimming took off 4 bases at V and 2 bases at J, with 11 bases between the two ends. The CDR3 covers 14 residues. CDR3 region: CASSSNRQNYGYTF. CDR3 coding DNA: TGTGCCAGCAGCTCAAACCGGCAGAACTATGGCTACACCTTC.

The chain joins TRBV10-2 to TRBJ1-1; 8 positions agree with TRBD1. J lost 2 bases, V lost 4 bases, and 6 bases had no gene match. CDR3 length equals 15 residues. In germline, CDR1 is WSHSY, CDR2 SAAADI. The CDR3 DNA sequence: TGCGCCAGCAGTGCCGGGACAGGACCTAACACTGAAGCTTTCTTT. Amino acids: CASSAGTGPNTEAFF.

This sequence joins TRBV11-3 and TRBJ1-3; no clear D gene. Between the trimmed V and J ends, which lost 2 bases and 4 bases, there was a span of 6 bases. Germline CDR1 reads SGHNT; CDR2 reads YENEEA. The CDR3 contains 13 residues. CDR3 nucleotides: TGTGCCAGCAGCTTACGTGTGGGAAACACCATATATTTT. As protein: CASSLRVGNTIYF. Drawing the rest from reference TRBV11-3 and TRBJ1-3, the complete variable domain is EAGVVQSPRYKIIEKKQPVAFWCNPISGHNTLYWYLQNLGQGPELLIRYENEEAVDDSQLPKDRFSAERLKGVDSTLKIQPAELGDSAVYLCASSLRVGNTIYFGEGSWLTVV.

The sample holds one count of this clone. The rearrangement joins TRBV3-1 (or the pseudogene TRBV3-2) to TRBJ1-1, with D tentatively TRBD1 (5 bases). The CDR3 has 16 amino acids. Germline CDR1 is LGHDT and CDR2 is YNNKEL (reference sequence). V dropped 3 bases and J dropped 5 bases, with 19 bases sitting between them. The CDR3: CASSQLPGRGPTEAFF. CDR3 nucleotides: TGTGCCAGCAGCCAGCTTCCAGGGAGGGGTCCAACTGAAGCTTTCTTT.

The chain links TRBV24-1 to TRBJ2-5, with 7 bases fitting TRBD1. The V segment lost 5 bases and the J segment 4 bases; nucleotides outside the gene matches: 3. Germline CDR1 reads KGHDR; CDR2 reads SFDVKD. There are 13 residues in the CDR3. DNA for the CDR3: TGTGCCACCAGTGGGCCAGGGGGAGAGACCCAGTACTTC. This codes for CATSGPGGETQYF.